The 10 T cell receptor beta chains reported below all come from one sample, sequenced in a study of shared clonotypes between healthy human individuals. Assay used: immunoSEQ multiplex PCR; TCRdb lists only in-frame clones, some missing. The sample includes approximately 2,000,000 clones, over 85% of them seen just once. Cells designated naive CD8 were CD45RO-negative and were positively selected for CCR7, with terminally differentiated effector memory CD45RA+ cells excluded. Sequenced input: naive CD8+ T cells from PBMCs. The receptors were gathered from a man aged 18 to 29 in good health. Some clones in this sample may be carry-over from other donors' samples.

The V and J genes are TRBV28 and TRBJ2-4; D ambiguous. CDR1 is MDHEN, CDR2 SYDVKM, per germline. This CDR3 contains 14 residues. The V gene lost 8 bases and the J gene lost 0 bases, with 11 bases spanning the gap. The CDR3 DNA reads TGTGCCAGCGGAAAACACCTAGCCAAAAACATTCAGTACTTC. Protein: CASGKHLAKNIQYF.

Remarks on this clone: Other DNA sequences within the sample encode an identical CDR3. The chain joins TRBV6-5 to TRBJ1-1; D may be TRBD1 (5 bases). The CDR3 totals 13 residues. V dropped 0 bases and J dropped 6 bases, with 8 bases sitting between them. Looked up from germline, CDR1 is MNHEY and CDR2 is SVGAGI. CDR3 sequence (DNA): TGTGCCAGCAGTTACTCCCGAGGGGCTGAAGCTTTCTTT. As protein: CASSYSRGAEAFF.

V is TRBV6-5 and J is TRBJ2-1; TRBD1 matches 7 bases. V trimming: 4 bases; J trimming: 0 bases; junction bases outside the gene matches: 3. CDR3 length: 15 residues. Germline loops: CDR1 MNHEY, CDR2 SVGAGI. The CDR3: CASSSRDSSYNEQFF. The CDR3 DNA reads TGTGCCAGCAGTTCCCGGGACAGCTCCTACAATGAGCAGTTCTTC.

The J gene is TRBJ2-1, the V gene TRBV2; 11 bases are a match to TRBD2. The CDR3 contains 16 residues. The V gene's germline CDR1 is SNHLY and CDR2 FYNNEI. Trimming at V came to 6 bases and at J to 4 bases, leaving 8 bases not matched to a gene. CDR3 in DNA: TGTGCCAGCAGGGACCCGGGACTAGCGGAGTACAATGAGCAGTTCTTC. Translating it yields CASRDPGLAEYNEQFF.

The V gene is TRBV5-1, the J gene TRBJ2-3, with 9 nucleotides matching TRBD2. The length of the CDR3 is 16 residues. The trim removed 2 bases at V and 2 bases at J, leaving 6 bases unmatched. Germline CDR1 reads SGHRS; CDR2 reads YFSETQ. In DNA form, the CDR3 reads TGCGCCAGCAGCTTTTATAGCGGGAGACTCACAGATACGCAGTATTTT. Protein product: CASSFYSGRLTDTQYF.

The V and J genes are TRBV15 and TRBJ2-3, with D unclear. Germline V lookup: CDR1 LNHNV, CDR2 YYDKDF (reference sequence). The CDR3 consists of 15 residues. V shed 3 bases and J shed 0 bases, with 10 bases lying between them. CDR3 region: CATSSGRSSTDTQYF. CDR3 nucleotides: TGTGCCACCAGCAGTGGACGGAGTAGCACAGATACGCAGTATTTT. The full variable domain, its missing parts supplied by reference TRBV15 and TRBJ2-3, is DAMVIQNPRYQVTQFGKPVTLSCSQTLNHNVMYWYQQKSSQAPKLLFHYYDKDFNNEADTPDNFQSRRPNTSFCFLDIRSPGLGDTAMYLCATSSGRSSTDTQYFGPGTRLTVL.

The rearrangement joins TRBV4-1 to TRBJ2-7; D remains unclear. The CDR3 is 18 amino acids. From germline, CDR1 is MGHRA and CDR2 YSYEKL. V gave up 1 base and J gave up 2 bases, with 21 bases separating them. The CDR3 protein is CASSQVPYPAAPAYEQYF. The CDR3 DNA follows: TGCGCCAGCAGCCAAGTGCCTTATCCGGCGGCCCCCGCCTACGAGCAGTACTTC.

A single count supports this clone. The rearrangement joins TRBV19 to TRBJ1-1; tentatively, D is TRBD1 (6 bases). V lost 6 bases and J lost 1, with 15 bases in between. This CDR3 is built from 15 residues. In germline, CDR1 is LNHDA, CDR2 SQIVND (reference sequence). This CDR3 reads CASRLQGRGNTEAFF. Written as DNA, the CDR3 is TGTGCCAGTAGACTACAGGGTCGGGGGAACACTGAAGCTTTCTTT. Full variable domain (remainder filled in from reference TRBV19 and TRBJ1-1): DGGITQSPKYLFRKEGQNVTLSCEQNLNHDAMYWYRQDPGQGLRLIYYSQIVNDFQKGDIAEGYSVSREKKESFPLTVTSAQKNPTAFYLCASRLQGRGNTEAFFGQGTRLTVV.

This clone was detected once. V usage is TRBV7-9 and J usage is TRBJ2-7; D possibly matches TRBD1 or TRBD2 (5 bases each). This CDR3 region has 15 residues. CDR1 and CDR2 from the germline V gene are SEHNR and FQNEAQ (reference sequence). Trimming removed 5 bases from V and 2 bases from J, with 16 bases in between. CDR3 bases: TGTGCCAGCAGCCCTACGGGGCCTGAGGCCTACGAGCAGTACTTC. This sequence encodes CASSPTGPEAYEQYF.

V is TRBV7-2 and J is TRBJ2-7, with 7 bases that match TRBD2. CDR3 length: 15 amino acids. After removal of 5 bases from V and 3 bases from J, the junction contained 10 bases not matched to a gene. Germline V gene sequence: CDR1 SGHTA, CDR2 FQGNSA. In nucleotides, the CDR3 is TGTGCCAGCAGCCGGCGTAGCGGGCCCCTCTACGAGCAGTACTTC. Protein: CASSRRSGPLYEQYF.